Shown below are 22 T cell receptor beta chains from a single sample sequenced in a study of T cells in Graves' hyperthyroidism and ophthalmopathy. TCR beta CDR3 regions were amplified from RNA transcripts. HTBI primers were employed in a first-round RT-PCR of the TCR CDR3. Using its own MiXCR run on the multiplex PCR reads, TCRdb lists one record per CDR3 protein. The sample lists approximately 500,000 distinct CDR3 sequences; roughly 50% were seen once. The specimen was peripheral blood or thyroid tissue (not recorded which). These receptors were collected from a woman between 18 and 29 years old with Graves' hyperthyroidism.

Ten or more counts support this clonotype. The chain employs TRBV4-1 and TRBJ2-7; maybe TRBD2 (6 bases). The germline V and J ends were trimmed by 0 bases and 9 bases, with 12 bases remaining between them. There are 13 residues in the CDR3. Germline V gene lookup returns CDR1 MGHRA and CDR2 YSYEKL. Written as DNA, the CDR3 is TGCGCCAGCAGCCAAGATCGGAGGGTAGGGCAGTACTTC. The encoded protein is CASSQDRRVGQYF.

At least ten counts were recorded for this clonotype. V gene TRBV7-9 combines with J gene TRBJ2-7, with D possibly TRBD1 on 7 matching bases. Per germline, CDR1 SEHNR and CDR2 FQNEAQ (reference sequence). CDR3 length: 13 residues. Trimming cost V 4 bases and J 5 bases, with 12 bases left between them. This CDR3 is CASSSSGGNEQYF. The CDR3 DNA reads TGTGCCAGCAGCTCGTCAGGGGGGAACGAGCAGTACTTC.

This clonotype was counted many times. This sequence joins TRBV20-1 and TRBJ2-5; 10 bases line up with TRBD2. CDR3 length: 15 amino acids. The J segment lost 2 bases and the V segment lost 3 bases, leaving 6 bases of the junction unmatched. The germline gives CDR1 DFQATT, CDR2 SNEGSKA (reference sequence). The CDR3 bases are TGCAGTGCTAGGGATAGCGGGAGGTTTCAAGAGACCCAGTACTTC. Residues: CSARDSGRFQETQYF.

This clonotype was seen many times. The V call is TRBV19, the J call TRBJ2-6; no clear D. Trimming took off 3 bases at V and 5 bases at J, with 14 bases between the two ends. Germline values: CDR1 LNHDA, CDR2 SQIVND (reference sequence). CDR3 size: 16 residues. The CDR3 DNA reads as TGTGCCAGTAGTATTTCGGCAGATCCTTGGGCCAACGTCCTGACTTTC. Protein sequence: CASSISADPWANVLTF.

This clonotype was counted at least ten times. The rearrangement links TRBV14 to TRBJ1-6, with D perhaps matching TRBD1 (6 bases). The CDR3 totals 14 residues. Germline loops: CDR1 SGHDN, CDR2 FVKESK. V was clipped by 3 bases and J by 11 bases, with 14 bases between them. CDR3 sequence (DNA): TGTGCCAGCAGCCAGCCAGGGGTTGGGACACCCCTCCACTTT. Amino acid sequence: CASSQPGVGTPLHF.

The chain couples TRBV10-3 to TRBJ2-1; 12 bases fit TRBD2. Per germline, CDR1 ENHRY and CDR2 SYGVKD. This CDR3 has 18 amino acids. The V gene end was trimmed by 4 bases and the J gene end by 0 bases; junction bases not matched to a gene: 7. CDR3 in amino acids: CAISGATSGSLSYNEQFF. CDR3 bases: TGTGCCATCAGTGGGGCGACTAGCGGGAGTCTCTCCTACAATGAGCAGTTCTTC.

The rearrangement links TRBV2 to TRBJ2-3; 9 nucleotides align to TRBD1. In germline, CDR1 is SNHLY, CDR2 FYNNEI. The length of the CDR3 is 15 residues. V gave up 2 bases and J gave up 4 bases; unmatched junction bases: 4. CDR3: CASSETDRGADTQYF. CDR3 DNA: TGTGCCAGCAGTGAAACGGACAGGGGCGCAGATACGCAGTATTTT.

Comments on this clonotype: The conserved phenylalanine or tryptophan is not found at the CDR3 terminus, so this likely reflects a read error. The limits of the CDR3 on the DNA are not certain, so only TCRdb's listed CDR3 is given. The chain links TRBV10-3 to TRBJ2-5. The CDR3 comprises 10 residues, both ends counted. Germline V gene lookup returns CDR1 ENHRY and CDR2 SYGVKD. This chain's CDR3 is CAISESGGST.

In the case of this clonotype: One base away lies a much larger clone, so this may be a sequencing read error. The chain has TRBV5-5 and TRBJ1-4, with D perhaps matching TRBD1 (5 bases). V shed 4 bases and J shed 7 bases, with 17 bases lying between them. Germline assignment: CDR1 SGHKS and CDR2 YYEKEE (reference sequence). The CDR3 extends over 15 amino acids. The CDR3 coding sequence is TGTGCCAGCAGCGAGGACTCCGGGAGGGGTGAAAAACTGTTTTTT. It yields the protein CASSEDSGRGEKLFF.

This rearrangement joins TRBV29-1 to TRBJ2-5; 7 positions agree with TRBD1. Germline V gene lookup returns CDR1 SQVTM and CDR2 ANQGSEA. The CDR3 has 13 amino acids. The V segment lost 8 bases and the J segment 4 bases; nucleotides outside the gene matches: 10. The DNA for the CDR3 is TGCAGCATCCTGACAGGGTACGGAGAGACCCAGTACTTC. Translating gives CSILTGYGETQYF.

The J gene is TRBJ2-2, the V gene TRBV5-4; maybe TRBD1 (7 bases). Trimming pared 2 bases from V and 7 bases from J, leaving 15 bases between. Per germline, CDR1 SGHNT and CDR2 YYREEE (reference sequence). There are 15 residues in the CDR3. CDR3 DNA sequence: TGTGCCAGCAGCTTAGGAGGGGGCGTCGACGGGGAGCTGTTTTTT. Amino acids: CASSLGGGVDGELFF.

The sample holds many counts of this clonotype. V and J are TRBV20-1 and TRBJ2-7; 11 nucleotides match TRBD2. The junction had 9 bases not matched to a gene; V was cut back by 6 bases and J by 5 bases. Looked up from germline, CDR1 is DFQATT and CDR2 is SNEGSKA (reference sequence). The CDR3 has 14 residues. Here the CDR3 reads CSATTSGSVDEQYF. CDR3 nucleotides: TGCAGTGCAACCACTAGCGGGAGTGTGGACGAGCAGTACTTC.

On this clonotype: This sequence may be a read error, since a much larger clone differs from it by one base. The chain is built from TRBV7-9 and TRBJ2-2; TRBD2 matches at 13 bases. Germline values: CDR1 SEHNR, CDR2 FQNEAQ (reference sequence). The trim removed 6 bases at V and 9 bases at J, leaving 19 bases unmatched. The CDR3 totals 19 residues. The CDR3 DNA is TGTGCCAGCAGTTTACGGACTAGCGGGAGTAGGCGAAGGACCAGGGAGCTGTTTTTT. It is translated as CASSLRTSGSRRRTRELFF.

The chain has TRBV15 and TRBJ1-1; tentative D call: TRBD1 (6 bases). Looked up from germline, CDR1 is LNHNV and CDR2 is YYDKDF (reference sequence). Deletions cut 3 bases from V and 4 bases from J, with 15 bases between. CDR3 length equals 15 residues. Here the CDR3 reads CATSSHLGARTEAFF. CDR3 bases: TGTGCCACCAGCAGCCATCTGGGGGCTCGCACTGAAGCTTTCTTT.

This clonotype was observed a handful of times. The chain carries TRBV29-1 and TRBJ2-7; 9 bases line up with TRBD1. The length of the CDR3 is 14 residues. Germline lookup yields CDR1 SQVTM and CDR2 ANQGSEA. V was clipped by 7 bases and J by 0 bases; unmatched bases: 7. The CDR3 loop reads CSARQGDGSYEQYF. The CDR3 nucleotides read TGCAGCGCTAGACAGGGGGACGGCTCCTACGAGCAGTACTTC.

This CDR3 reads CSKSGTDYEQYF. DNA for the CDR3: TGCAGCAAATCCGGGACAGACTACGAGCAGTACTTC. The V call is TRBV29-1, the J call TRBJ2-7; 7 bases agree with TRBD1. Losses at the gene ends were 8 bases for V and 3 bases for J; bases not matched to a gene: 7. Germline CDR1 and CDR2: SQVTM and ANQGSEA. The length of the CDR3 is 12 residues.

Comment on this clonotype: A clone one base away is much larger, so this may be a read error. The CDR3 DNA sequence: TGTGCCAGCGCCAGGGACAGCCAAGAGACCCAGTACTTC. Translation: CASARDSQETQYF. The chain links TRBV6-6 to TRBJ2-5, with TRBD1 identical over 7 bases. The CDR3 covers 13 residues. V trimming: 8 bases; J trimming: 1 base; junction bases outside the gene matches: 4. CDR1 MNHNY and CDR2 SVGAGI come from the germline V gene (reference sequence).

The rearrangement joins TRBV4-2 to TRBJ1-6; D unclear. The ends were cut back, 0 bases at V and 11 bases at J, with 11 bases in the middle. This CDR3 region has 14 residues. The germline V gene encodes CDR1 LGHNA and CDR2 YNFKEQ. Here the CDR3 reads CASSQDREGPPLHF. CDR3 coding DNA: TGTGCCAGCAGCCAAGATCGGGAAGGACCACCCCTCCACTTT.

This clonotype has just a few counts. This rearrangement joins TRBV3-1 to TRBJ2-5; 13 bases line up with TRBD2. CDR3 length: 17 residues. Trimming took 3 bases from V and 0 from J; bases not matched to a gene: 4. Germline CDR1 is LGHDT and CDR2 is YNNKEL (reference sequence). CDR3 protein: CASSHRLAGGNQETQYF. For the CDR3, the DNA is TGTGCCAGCAGCCATCGACTAGCGGGAGGAAACCAAGAGACCCAGTACTTC.

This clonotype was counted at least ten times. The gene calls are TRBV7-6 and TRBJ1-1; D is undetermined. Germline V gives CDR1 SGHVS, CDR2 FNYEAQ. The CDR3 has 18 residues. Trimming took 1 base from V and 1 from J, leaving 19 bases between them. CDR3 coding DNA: TGTGCCAGCAGCTTAGGAACGAGGTTGCTGATGGGGAACACTGAAGCTTTCTTT. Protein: CASSLGTRLLMGNTEAFF.

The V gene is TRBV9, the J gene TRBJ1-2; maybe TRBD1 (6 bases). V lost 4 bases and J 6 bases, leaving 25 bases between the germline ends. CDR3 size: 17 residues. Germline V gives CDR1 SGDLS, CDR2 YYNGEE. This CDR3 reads CASSHIGRDTGDHGYTF. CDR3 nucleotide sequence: TGTGCCAGCAGCCACATAGGCAGGGACACCGGGGACCATGGCTACACCTTC.

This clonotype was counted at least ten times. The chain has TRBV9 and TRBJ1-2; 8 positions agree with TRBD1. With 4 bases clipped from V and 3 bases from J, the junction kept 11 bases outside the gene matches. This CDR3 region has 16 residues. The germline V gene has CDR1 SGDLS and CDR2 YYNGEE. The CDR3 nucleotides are TGTGCCAGCAGCCAACATAACAGGGGGGATCACTATGGCTACACCTTC. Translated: CASSQHNRGDHYGYTF.